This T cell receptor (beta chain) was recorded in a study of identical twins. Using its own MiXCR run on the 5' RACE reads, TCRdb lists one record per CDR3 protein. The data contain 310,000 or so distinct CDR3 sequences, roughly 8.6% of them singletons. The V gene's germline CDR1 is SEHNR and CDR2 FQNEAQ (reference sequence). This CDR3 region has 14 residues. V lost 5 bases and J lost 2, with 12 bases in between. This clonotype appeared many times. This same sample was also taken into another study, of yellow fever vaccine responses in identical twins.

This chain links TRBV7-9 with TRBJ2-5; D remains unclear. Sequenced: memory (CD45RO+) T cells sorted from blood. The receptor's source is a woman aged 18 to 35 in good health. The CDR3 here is CASSLRQTQETQYF. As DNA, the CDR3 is TGTGCCAGCAGCCTTAGACAAACGCAAGAGACCCAGTACTTC.